This TCR beta chain was sequenced during a study of T cells expressing NK-cell markers. As for the study in general: Eight donors were sequenced, of whom seven were HCMV-seropositive, while the remaining one was HCMV-seronegative.

This CDR3 region has 16 residues. As concerns this clonotype: Its antigen is unknown.

Each CDR3 protein gets one entry in TCRdb, which reprocessed the 5' RACE reads and gives no DNA. Reported are about 550,000 distinct CDR3 sequences; the ten largest clones contain 3.5% to 4.5%. Study-wide results and caveats: In a group of several donors, dominant NKG2C+ clonotypes represented about 1.0-8% of CD8+ T cells.

Source material: blood T cells: a sorted CD56 or NKG2C T cell subset, CD4+ or CD8+ T cells, or bulk PBMC T cells (not recorded which). The sequence was collected from a man between 18 and 29 years old in good health. The J gene is TRBJ1-5, the V gene TRBV12-3 or TRBV12-4; TCRdb's D gene call, TRBD1, goes unchecked for lack of DNA. The CDR3 sequence is CASSREPGPAAQPQHF.